These 25 T cell receptor beta chains were sequenced from one sample in a study of CD8+CD57+ T cells in acquired aplastic anemia. The template used for profiling TCR beta VDJ and CDR3 was genomic DNA. TCRdb re-called the reads through MiXCR, storing one row per CDR3 protein. The repertoire holds under 200,000 distinct CDR3 sequences, with roughly 48% as singletons. The sequencing sample was made of sorted CD4+, CD8+, or CD8+CD57+ T cells (not recorded which) from PBMCs. These receptor sequences come from a human donor in good health.

This clonotype was seen repeatedly, ten times or more. J is TRBJ2-1 and V is TRBV7-2; maybe TRBD1 (5 bases). Germline loops: CDR1 SGHTA, CDR2 FQGNSA. The V end was cut by 1 base, the J end by 4 bases, with 11 bases between. CDR3 size: 15 residues. The CDR3 is CASSLGAGIYNEQFF. CDR3 DNA sequence: TGTGCCAGCAGCTTAGGGGCAGGGATATACAATGAGCAGTTCTTC.

CDR3 nucleotides: TGTGCCAGCAGCCCGGACAGGGGGCCCTACGAGCAGTACTTC. Encoded protein: CASSPDRGPYEQYF. V is TRBV7-9 and J is TRBJ2-7; 11 bases line up with TRBD1. Losses at the gene ends were 5 bases for V and 2 bases for J; bases not matched to a gene: 2. The CDR3 has 14 amino acids. Germline V gives CDR1 SEHNR, CDR2 FQNEAQ (reference sequence).

The chain couples TRBV7-9 to TRBJ1-2, with no clear D. The CDR3 spans 13 residues. Germline CDR1 reads SEHNR; CDR2 reads FQNEAQ (reference sequence). V lost 11 bases, J lost 4 bases, and 17 bases lay in between. The CDR3 sequence: CALYGPAIYGYTF. The CDR3, as DNA: TGTGCCCTGTATGGACCGGCTATCTATGGCTACACCTTC.

V and J are TRBV24-1 and TRBJ1-2, with D uncertain. From germline, CDR1 is KGHDR and CDR2 SFDVKD. The CDR3 is made up of 12 amino acids. V shed 4 bases and J shed 8 bases, with 10 bases lying between them. CDR3 protein: CATSEPGRGYTF. The DNA for the CDR3 is TGTGCCACCAGTGAGCCTGGACGAGGCTACACCTTC.

CDR3: CASTLPSSYNEQFF. In DNA, the CDR3 is TGTGCCAGCACTCTTCCAAGCTCCTACAATGAGCAGTTCTTC. The V call is TRBV11-1, the J call TRBJ2-1; D not resolved. Deletions cut 7 bases from V and 0 bases from J, with 10 bases between. CDR3 length: 14 amino acids. CDR1 and CDR2 (germline): SGHAT, FQDESV (reference sequence).

For this clonotype: This clone may be a read error of a much larger clone one base away. The rearrangement joins TRBV20-1 to TRBJ2-1; D is possibly TRBD1 (7 bases). Germline CDR1 is DFQATT and CDR2 is SNEGSKA (reference sequence). The CDR3 is 16 residues long. CDR3 sequence: CGARGRGASAYNEQFF. In DNA, the CDR3 is TGCGGTGCTAGGGGGCGCGGGGCTAGCGCGTACAATGAGCAGTTCTTC.

This clonotype was recorded a few times. This chain links TRBV2 with TRBJ1-1; maybe TRBD1 (6 bases). This CDR3 spans 12 amino acids. Germline V lookup: CDR1 SNHLY, CDR2 FYNNEI. CDR3 residues: CALGQLNTEAFF. The DNA for the CDR3 is TGTGCTCTCGGACAGCTTAACACTGAAGCTTTCTTT.

With regard to this clonotype: This may be a read error: a much more frequent sequence differs by one nucleotide. The J gene is TRBJ1-4, the V gene TRBV20-1, with D possibly being TRBD1 (6 bases). The CDR3 runs 15 residues. CDR1 and CDR2 (germline): DFQATT, SNEGSKA (reference sequence). CDR3 sequence: CSAREGQGFSEKLSF. CDR3 nucleotide sequence: TGCAGTGCTAGAGAGGGTCAGGGGTTTAGTGAAAAACTGTCTTTT.

The chain carries TRBV29-1 and TRBJ2-7; TRBD1 matches 8 bases. This CDR3 is 14 amino acids long. Per germline, CDR1 SQVTM and CDR2 ANQGSEA. V shed 4 bases and J 2 bases; nucleotides not matched to a gene: 7. CDR3 nucleotides: TGCAGCGTTGGAAGTAGGACAGGGACCTACGAGCAGTACTTC. Protein sequence: CSVGSRTGTYEQYF.

This clonotype was observed a few times. The CDR3 nucleotides read TGTGCCAGCAGTTCTGGACGGGGCAATCAGCCCCAGCATTTT. It encodes CASSSGRGNQPQHF. The chain joins TRBV27 to TRBJ1-5; no firm D call. The CDR3 contains 14 residues. The V and J ends lost 4 bases and 2 bases respectively, with 9 bases between them. Germline V CDR1 and CDR2: MNHEY, SMNVEV (reference sequence).

Turning to this clonotype: A much larger clonotype is one base distant, so this may be a read error. V usage is TRBV7-9 and J usage is TRBJ2-7; TRBD2 matches 7 bases. Germline V lookup: CDR1 SEHNR, CDR2 FQNEAQ (reference sequence). V lost 3 bases, J lost 2 bases, and 4 bases stayed unmatched. This CDR3 is built from 14 residues. CDR3 sequence reads: CASSFSGRTYEQYF. The CDR3 nucleotides read TGTGCCAGCAGCTTCTCCGGGAGGACCTACGAGCAGTACTTC. Full variable domain (missing parts from reference TRBV7-9 and TRBJ2-7): DTGVSQNPRHKITKRGQNVTFRCDPISEHNRLYWYRQTLGQGPEFLTYFQNEAQLEKSRLLSDRFSAERPKGSFSTLEIQRTEQGDSAMYLCASSFSGRTYEQYFGPGTRLTVT.

A few counts support this clonotype. The chain carries TRBV12-3 or TRBV12-4 and TRBJ1-2; D not resolved. The CDR3 runs 13 residues. Trimming left V 5 bases short and J 3 bases short, with 10 bases between. CDR3: CASSPDTYYGYTF. As DNA, the CDR3 is TGTGCCAGCAGTCCCGACACCTACTATGGCTACACCTTC.

As concerns this clonotype: A clone one base away is much larger, so this may be a read error. The rearrangement joins TRBV11-2 to TRBJ2-2, with 7 bases aligning to TRBD2. Germline CDR1 reads SGHAT; CDR2 reads FQNNGV. V dropped 5 bases and J dropped 6; count of bases not matched to a gene: 12. The CDR3 is 16 residues long. The CDR3 DNA sequence: TGTGCCAGCAGCCCAGGTCCGGGAGGAGGTGCCGGGGAGCTGTTTTTT. Its translation: CASSPGPGGGAGELFF.

This clonotype was counted at least ten times. The rearrangement uses TRBV7-2 and TRBJ1-5; TRBD1 might be the D (5 bases). The CDR3 is 15 amino acids. Germline-derived CDR1 and CDR2 are SGHTA and FQGNSA. V gave up 4 bases and J gave up 6 bases, with 16 bases separating them. Here the CDR3 reads CASSWGRAPGQPQHF. The CDR3 DNA reads TGTGCCAGCAGCTGGGGCAGGGCGCCCGGTCAGCCCCAGCATTTT.

The V gene is TRBV5-1, the J gene TRBJ1-2; D may be TRBD1 (6 bases). The CDR3 consists of 13 residues. The germline V gene has CDR1 SGHRS and CDR2 YFSETQ. V was trimmed by 2 bases and J by 11 bases, leaving 16 bases between them. CDR3 loop: CASSLSDREKYTF. The CDR3 nucleotides are TGCGCCAGCAGCTTATCGGACAGAGAGAAATACACCTTC. Drawing the rest from reference TRBV5-1 and TRBJ1-2, the complete variable domain is KAGVTQTPRYLIKTRGQQVTLSCSPISGHRSVSWYQQTPGQGLQFLFEYFSETQRNKGNFPGRFSGRQFSNSRSEMNVSTLELGDSALYLCASSLSDREKYTFGSGTRLTVV.

This clonotype was detected ten times or more. The rearrangement joins TRBV9 to TRBJ2-1, with 7 bases matching TRBD2. V dropped 0 bases and J dropped 3; count of bases not matched to a gene: 6. Germline V gives CDR1 SGDLS, CDR2 YYNGEE. The CDR3 has 16 residues. The CDR3 DNA sequence: TGTGCCAGCAGCGTAGGGTTAGGGACTAACTACAATGAGCAGTTCTTC. As protein: CASSVGLGTNYNEQFF.

As concerns this clonotype: A clone one base away is much larger, so this may be a read error. V and J are TRBV24-1 and TRBJ2-7; unclear D gene. Per germline, CDR1 KGHDR and CDR2 SFDVKD. V was clipped by 6 bases and J by 0 bases, with 2 bases between them. This CDR3 has 11 amino acids. The CDR3 loop is CATSISYEQYF. CDR3 nucleotide sequence: TGTGCCACCAGTATCTCCTACGAGCAGTACTTC.

The chain is built from TRBV15 and TRBJ2-3; D call uncertain. The V and J ends lost 0 bases and 2 bases respectively, with 12 bases between them. Germline V gene data show CDR1 as LNHNV and CDR2 as YYDKDF (reference sequence). CDR3 size: 16 residues. The CDR3 DNA sequence: TGTGCCACCAGCAGAGATGACACCCGCCCCACAGATACGCAGTATTTT. It specifies CATSRDDTRPTDTQYF.

This clonotype was recorded at least ten times. The V and J genes are TRBV2 and TRBJ2-7; D is undetermined. Germline values: CDR1 SNHLY, CDR2 FYNNEI. This CDR3 region has 14 residues. V was pared by 2 bases and J by 1 base, with 9 bases between. The CDR3 sequence is CASSENQVSYEQYF. In nucleotides, the CDR3 is TGTGCCAGCAGTGAAAATCAGGTTTCCTACGAGCAGTACTTC.

Concerning this clonotype: Possible read error: a much larger clone is one base away. CDR3 in amino acids: CASSLTRDGYGYIF. CDR3 coding DNA: TGTGCCAGCAGCTTGACGAGGGATGGTTACGGCTACATCTTC. The chain is built from TRBV5-6 and TRBJ1-2; D gene ambiguous. The CDR3 is 14 residues long. Germline values: CDR1 SGHDT, CDR2 YYEEEE.

The chain links TRBV7-9 to TRBJ1-1; D unresolved. The ends were cut back, 1 base at V and 7 bases at J, with 7 bases in the middle. Germline V CDR1 and CDR2: SEHNR, FQNEAQ (reference sequence). The CDR3 has 12 residues. The CDR3 DNA reads as TGTGCCAGCAGCTTAGAGCGGTTTGAAGCTTTCTTT. This codes for CASSLERFEAFF.

V and J are TRBV5-1 and TRBJ2-7; D uncertain. Germline V gene data show CDR1 as SGHRS and CDR2 as YFSETQ. The V end lost 4 bases, the J end lost 3 bases, and 11 bases lay between the germline ends. CDR3 length: 13 residues. DNA of the CDR3: TGCGCCAGCAGCGGTACCAACATCTACGAGCAGTACTTC. Residues: CASSGTNIYEQYF.

This clonotype occurred once. The CDR3 reads CASARESPEQHF. The CDR3 DNA follows: TGTGCCAGCGCCCGTGAGAGTCCCGAGCAGCATTTT. The chain combines TRBV2 with TRBJ1-5; D is undetermined. The CDR3 totals 12 residues. Germline V gene data show CDR1 as SNHLY and CDR2 as FYNNEI. V was shortened by 8 bases and J by 13 bases, with 18 bases between the two germline ends.

The gene calls are TRBV19 and TRBJ2-7; perhaps TRBD2 as D (6 bases). The length of the CDR3 is 14 residues. Germline values: CDR1 LNHDA, CDR2 SQIVND (reference sequence). Trimming took off 6 bases at V and 6 bases at J, with 18 bases between the two ends. CDR3 in amino acids: CASRHEVGSLEQYF. As DNA, the CDR3 is TGTGCCAGTAGACACGAGGTCGGGAGCCTCGAGCAGTACTTC. The full variable domain, rest sourced from reference TRBV19 and TRBJ2-7, is DGGITQSPKYLFRKEGQNVTLSCEQNLNHDAMYWYRQDPGQGLRLIYYSQIVNDFQKGDIAEGYSVSREKKESFPLTVTSAQKNPTAFYLCASRHEVGSLEQYFGPGTRLTVT.

The chain links TRBV20-1 to TRBJ1-5, with a possible D match to TRBD1 (5 bases). From germline, CDR1 is DFQATT and CDR2 SNEGSKA (reference sequence). The V gene lost 3 bases and the J gene lost 2 bases, with 11 bases spanning the gap. The CDR3 length is 14 residues. CDR3 DNA sequence: TGCAGTGCTAGGGGACTAGATGGCAATCAGCCCCAGCATTTT. Its translation: CSARGLDGNQPQHF.